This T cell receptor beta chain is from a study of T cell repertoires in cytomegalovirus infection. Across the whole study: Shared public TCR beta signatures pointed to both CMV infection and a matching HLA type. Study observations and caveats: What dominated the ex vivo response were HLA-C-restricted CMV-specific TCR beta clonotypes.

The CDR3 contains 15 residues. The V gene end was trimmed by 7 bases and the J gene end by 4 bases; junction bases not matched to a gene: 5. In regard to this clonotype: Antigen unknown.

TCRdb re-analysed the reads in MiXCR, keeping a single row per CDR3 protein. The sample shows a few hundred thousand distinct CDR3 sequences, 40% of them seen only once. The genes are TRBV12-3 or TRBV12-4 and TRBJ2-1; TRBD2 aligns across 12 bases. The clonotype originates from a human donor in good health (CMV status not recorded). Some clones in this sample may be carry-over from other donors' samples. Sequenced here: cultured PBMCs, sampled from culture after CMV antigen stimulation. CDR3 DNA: TGTGCCAGCACCCGGACTAGCGGGAATTACAATGAGCAGTTCTTC. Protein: CASTRTSGNYNEQFF.